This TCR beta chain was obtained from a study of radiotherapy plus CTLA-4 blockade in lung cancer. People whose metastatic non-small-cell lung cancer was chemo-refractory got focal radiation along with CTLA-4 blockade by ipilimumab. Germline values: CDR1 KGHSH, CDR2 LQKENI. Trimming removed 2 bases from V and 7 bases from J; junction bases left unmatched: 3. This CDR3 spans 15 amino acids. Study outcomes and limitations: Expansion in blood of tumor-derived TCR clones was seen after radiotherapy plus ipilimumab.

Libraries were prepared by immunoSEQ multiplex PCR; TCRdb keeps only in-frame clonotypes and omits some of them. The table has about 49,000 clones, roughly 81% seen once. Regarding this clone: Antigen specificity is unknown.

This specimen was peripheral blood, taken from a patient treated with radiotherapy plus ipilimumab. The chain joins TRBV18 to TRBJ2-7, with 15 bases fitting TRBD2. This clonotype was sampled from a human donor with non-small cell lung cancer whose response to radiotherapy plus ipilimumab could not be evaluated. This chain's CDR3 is CASSPWTSGRGEQYF. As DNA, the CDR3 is TGTGCCAGCTCACCATGGACTAGCGGGAGGGGTGAGCAGTACTTC.